The clone carrying this T cell receptor (beta chain) has a count of ten or more. These data belong to a study of T-cell reconstitution after alpha-beta-depleted transplantation in children. Molecular barcoding with unique molecular identifiers was used for the TCRbeta library. In TCRdb, the PCR reads were re-called with MiXCR into one record per CDR3 protein. This table holds 70,000 to 95,000 distinct CDR3 sequences, less than 15% found once. CDR1 and CDR2 from the germline V gene are SGDLS and YYNGEE. Unmatched junction bases numbered 5, after V lost 0 bases and J lost 4 bases. This CDR3 comprises 15 residues.

The chain recombines TRBV9 with TRBJ2-5, with TRBD2 matching 8 bases. Material: PBMCs from the stem cell graft donor, obtained from the stem cell graft. This clonotype was obtained from a human donor who donated a stem cell graft to a child with inherited bone marrow failure. This chain's CDR3 is CASSVGTGGPETQYF. The DNA of the CDR3 is TGTGCCAGCAGCGTAGGGACGGGGGGGCCAGAGACCCAGTACTTC.